The source of this TCR beta chain is a study of T cells in Graves' hyperthyroidism and ophthalmopathy. In germline, CDR1 is SGHDN, CDR2 FVKESK. Trimming took 4 bases from V and 4 from J, leaving 10 bases between them. This CDR3 spans 13 amino acids. TCR beta CDR3 regions were amplified from RNA. When the TCR CDR3 underwent first-round RT-PCR, the HTBI primer set was used. TCRdb recomputed calls from the multiplex PCR reads with MiXCR, one row per CDR3 protein. The table includes around 540,000 distinct CDR3 sequences, roughly 15% detected once. A few counts support this clonotype. The sample comprised blood. This chain joins TRBV14 and TRBJ1-1; D uncertain. This TCR was recovered from a woman younger than 45 with Graves' ophthalmopathy. CDR3 sequence reads: CASSPYLGTEAFF. DNA of the CDR3: TGTGCCAGCAGCCCATACCTGGGCACTGAAGCTTTCTTT.